This T cell receptor beta chain was documented in a study of Graves' ophthalmopathy and Graves' hyperthyroidism. Turning to the study itself: Pretreatment peripheral blood was obtained at initial diagnosis. Study-wide points: Sensitivity reached over 85% and specificity 75% to 82% for a 13-signature model separating ophthalmopathy from stable hyperthyroidism. Blood also carried most expanded thyroid clonotypes exceeding 0.001 frequency.

A remark on this clonotype: The antigen is undetermined.

This CDR3 spans 13 amino acids. Germline V gene lookup returns CDR1 SQVTM and CDR2 ANQGSEA. V lost 4 bases to trimming and J lost 3 bases; unmatched junction nucleotides: 5. From RNA, the CDR3 regions of TCR beta chains were amplified and sequenced. Second-round multiplex PCR came after a first-round RT-PCR that employed HTBI primers. MiXCR, applied by TCRdb to the multiplex PCR reads, yields one record per CDR3 protein. This table holds 23,000 or so distinct CDR3 sequences, 45% to 60% found once. Hyperthyroidism was classified as stable if no ophthalmopathy occurred within 18 months of follow-up. The specimen was peripheral blood. The J gene is TRBJ1-2, the V gene TRBV29-1; 7 nucleotides match TRBD1. The source is an adult woman with stable Graves' hyperthyroidism. The CDR3 here is CSVAGGGDYGYTF. The CDR3 DNA is TGCAGCGTTGCTGGAGGGGGCGACTATGGCTACACCTTC. The variable domain in full, with the rest retrieved from reference TRBV29-1 and TRBJ1-2, is SAVISQKPSRDICQRGTSLTIQCQVDSQVTMMFWYRQQPGQSLTLIATANQGSEATYESGFVIDKFPISRPNLTFSTLTVSNMSPEDSSIYLCSVAGGGDYGYTFGSGTRLTVV.